These T cell receptor beta chains were read from a single sample in a study of neoadjuvant anti-PD-1 for oral cavity cancer. Generated by immunoSEQ multiplex PCR, the TCRdb table keeps only in-frame clones and is missing some. Here the sample spans around 15,000 clones, about 67% being singletons. The source was PBMCs, collected before nivolumab (anti-PD-1) treatment. All receptors derive from a person aged 35 to 85 with oral cavity squamous cell carcinoma. CDR3s include the opening cysteine and the closing phenylalanine or tryptophan. The D gene is left open where the match is weak. Clone size is given for some rows only: seen once, a few or many times, or a class if the clone is expanded.

V gene	J gene	D gene	clone size	CDR3 DNA	CDR3 protein
TRBV27	TRBJ2-1	TRBD1	-	TGTGCCAGCAGTCCCGGGACAGGGCCCTACAATGAGCAGTTCTTC	CASSPGTGPYNEQFF
TRBV10-1	TRBJ2-3	TRBD2	-	TGCGCCAGCAGTGAGTTGGCTAGCGGGGTAATGAATACGCAGTATTTT	CASSELASGVMNTQYF
TRBV28	TRBJ2-7	TRBD2	once	TGTGCCAGCAACCTCAGCGGGAGCCCTTACGAGCAGTACTTC	CASNLSGSPYEQYF
TRBV19	TRBJ1-5	-	medium-sized	TGTGCCAGTCCCACCTGGGGGCATAGCAATCAGCCCCAGCATTTT	CASPTWGHSNQPQHF
TRBV5-8	TRBJ2-1	TRBD1	-	TGTGCCAGCAGCTGGGGACAGGGTCCCTCCAATGAGCAGTTCTTC	CASSWGQGPSNEQFF
TRBV5-1	TRBJ2-7	-	-	TGCGCCAGCAGCTTTCTTGCGGGCAGTAACTACGAGCAGTACTTC	CASSFLAGSNYEQYF
TRBV5-1	TRBJ2-1	-	few	TGCGCCAGCAGGTCCGAGGCGCACGGAGAGCAGTTCTTC	CASRSEAHGEQFF
TRBV6-1	TRBJ2-1	-	-	TGTGCCAGCAGTGAAGGGATGTGGGCGCAGTTCTTC	CASSEGMWAQFF
TRBV13	TRBJ2-1	-	-	TGTGCCAGCAGCTCCTCCTACTCCGGAAATGAGCAGTTCTTC	CASSSSYSGNEQFF
TRBV9	TRBJ2-7	-	-	TGTGCCAGCAGCGTAGTTTCTGACTCCTACGAGCAGTACTTC	CASSVVSDSYEQYF
TRBV6-1	TRBJ2-2	-	-	TGTGCCAGCAGTTTTAAGGAGGGGACCGGGGAGCTGTTTTTT	CASSFKEGTGELFF
TRBV19	TRBJ2-1	TRBD2	-	TGTGCCAGTAGTATGAAACGCGGGAGCTCCTACAATGAGCAGTTCTTC	CASSMKRGSSYNEQFF
TRBV27	TRBJ2-1	-	few	TGTGCCAGCAGTTTATTCAGGGACAATGAGCAGTTCTTC	CASSLFRDNEQFF
TRBV2	TRBJ2-1	TRBD2	-	TGTGCCAGCAGTGGCGGGAGTTCCTACAATGAGCAGTTCTTC	CASSGGSSYNEQFF
TRBV30	TRBJ2-3	TRBD2	-	TGTGCCTGGAGAGGACTAGGGAGCACAGATACGCAGTATTTT	CAWRGLGSTDTQYF
TRBV5-6	TRBJ1-1	TRBD1	-	TGTGCCAGCAGCCCCGGGACAGGGGGCTTCATGAACACTGAAGCTTTCTTT	CASSPGTGGFMNTEAFF
TRBV6-6	TRBJ1-5	-	-	TGTGCCGGGGGGAAAACGAGCAATCAGCCCCAGCATTTT	CAGGKTSNQPQHF
TRBV11-3	TRBJ2-7	-	-	TGTGCCAGCAGCGCCGGCTACGAGCAGTACTTC	CASSAGYEQYF
TRBV30	TRBJ2-7	TRBD1	few	TGTGCCTGGACGAGGACAGGGCCCCACGAGCAGTACTTC	CAWTRTGPHEQYF
TRBV5-1	TRBJ1-4	-	once	TGCGCCAGCAGCTTGCAAGGGGGATTTTCGACTAATGAAAAACTGTTTTTT	CASSLQGGFSTNEKLFF
TRBV29-1	TRBJ1-5	TRBD1	once	TGCAGCGTCGGCCCGGGACAGAATCAGCCCCAGCATTTT	CSVGPGQNQPQHF
TRBV2	TRBJ1-5	-	-	TGTGCCAGCAGTGTTTACACCGTAGCTAACCAGCCCCAGCATTTT	CASSVYTVANQPQHF
TRBV15	TRBJ1-1	TRBD1	-	TGTGCCACGCAAGGAGCAGGGGGGGCGCTTACTGAAGCTTTCTTT	CATQGAGGALTEAFF
TRBV4-2	TRBJ2-3	TRBD2	-	TGTGCCAGTGAACCGACTAGCGGGAGAACGCGGGGCACAGATACGCAGTATTTT	CASEPTSGRTRGTDTQYF
TRBV19	TRBJ2-2	-	few	TGTGCCAGTAGTCCCCTCGCTGGGGGCTACACCGGGGAGCTGTTTTTT	CASSPLAGGYTGELFF
TRBV6-5	TRBJ2-7	-	-	TGTGCCAGCAGGGGGACAACCTACGAGCAGTACTTC	CASRGTTYEQYF
TRBV7-8	TRBJ2-4	-	-	TGTGCCAGCAGCTTAGATGGGGCCAAAAACATTCAGTACTTC	CASSLDGAKNIQYF
TRBV2	TRBJ1-2	-	-	TGTGCCAGCACCGCAAACTATGGCTACACCTTC	CASTANYGYTF
TRBV7-2	TRBJ1-1	-	-	TGTGCCAGCAGCTTAGGTCCCACAGGGTTGAACACTGAAGCTTTCTTT	CASSLGPTGLNTEAFF
TRBV6-6	TRBJ2-3	-	-	TGTGCCAGCAGCTTGGGGACCCGTCCCTTAGATACGCAGTATTTT	CASSLGTRPLDTQYF
TRBV5-1	TRBJ2-7	TRBD2	once	TGCGCCAGCAGCTTAGGGACTAGCGGGAGCTCCTACGAGCAGTACTTC	CASSLGTSGSSYEQYF
TRBV9	TRBJ2-1	-	-	TGTGCCAGCAGCCCCGGACAGTACAATGAGCAGTTCTTC	CASSPGQYNEQFF
TRBV20-1	TRBJ2-7	-	-	TGCAGTGCTAGACAGAGCTACGAGCAGTACTTC	CSARQSYEQYF
TRBV27	TRBJ2-5	-	-	TGTGCCAGCAGTTTAACATCTAGCTTTGCGGAGACCCAGTACTTC	CASSLTSSFAETQYF
TRBV21-1	TRBJ1-1	-	few	TGTGCCAGCGGTAGGGGTGTCACTGAAGCTTTCTTT	CASGRGVTEAFF
TRBV10-2	TRBJ1-5	-	-	TGCGCCAGCAGTGAGGGTTACAGCAATCAGCCCCAGCATTTT	CASSEGYSNQPQHF